This T cell receptor beta chain is from a study of CD8+ T cells in alopecia areata. Study as a whole: Administration of oral tofacitinib to treated patients was at 5 to 10 mg twice daily. The protocol delivered tofacitinib for 6 to 18 months, then withdrew it for 6 months. Study-wide results and limits: Scalp data also include sequences from resident alphabeta T cells of normal skin.

RNA, once extracted, was reverse transcribed into cDNA for use as the sequencing template. Profiling relied on immunoSEQ multiplex PCR, and the TCRdb table lists in-frame clones only, not all of them. This table has 200,000 to 250,000 clones, around 62% appearing once. Comment on this clone: The antigen remains unidentified.

This CDR3 region has 13 residues. The germline V gene encodes CDR1 SQVTM and CDR2 ANQGSEA. The V end was cut by 4 bases, the J end by 2 bases, with 9 bases between. The receptor's source is a human donor with alopecia areata. J is TRBJ1-3 and V is TRBV29-1; D is unclear. Sequencing used CD4+ T cells sorted from blood, obtained at week 0. DNA for the CDR3: TGCAGCGTTGCCAGCCTCCCTGGAAACACCATATATTTT. Translating it yields CSVASLPGNTIYF. Filled out from reference TRBV29-1 and TRBJ1-3, the complete variable domain reads SAVISQKPSRDICQRGTSLTIQCQVDSQVTMMFWYRQQPGQSLTLIATANQGSEATYESGFVIDKFPISRPNLTFSTLTVSNMSPEDSSIYLCSVASLPGNTIYFGEGSWLTVV.